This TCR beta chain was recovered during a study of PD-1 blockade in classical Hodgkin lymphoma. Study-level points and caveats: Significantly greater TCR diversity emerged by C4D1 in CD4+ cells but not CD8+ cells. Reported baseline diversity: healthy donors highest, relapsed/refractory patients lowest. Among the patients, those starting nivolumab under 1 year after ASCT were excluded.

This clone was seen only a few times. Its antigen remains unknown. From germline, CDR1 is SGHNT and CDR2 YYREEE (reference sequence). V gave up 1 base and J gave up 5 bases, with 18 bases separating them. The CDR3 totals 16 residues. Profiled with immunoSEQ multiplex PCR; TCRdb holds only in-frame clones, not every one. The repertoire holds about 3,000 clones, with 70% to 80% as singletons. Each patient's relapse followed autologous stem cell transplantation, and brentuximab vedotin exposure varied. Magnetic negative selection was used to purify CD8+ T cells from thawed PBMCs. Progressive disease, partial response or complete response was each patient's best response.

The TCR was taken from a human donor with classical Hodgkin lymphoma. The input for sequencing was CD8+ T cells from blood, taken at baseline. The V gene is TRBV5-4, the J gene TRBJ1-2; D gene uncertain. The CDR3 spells CASSLNGGWAFYGYTF. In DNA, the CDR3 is TGTGCCAGCAGCTTGAACGGTGGCTGGGCCTTTTATGGCTACACCTTC.